This T cell receptor beta chain came from a study of blood T cell repertoires in COVID-19. Study summary: PBMCs, B-cell-depleted T cells, or T cells provided the cDNA or gDNA that made up the material.

Repertoires were generated with immunoSEQ multiplex PCR, while TCRdb's copy carries only in-frame clones and drops some. This sample has some 200,000 clones; 75% to 85% occur once, and the top ten carry roughly 1.4%. The V and J ends lost 5 bases and 3 bases, in that order; junction bases with no gene match: 4. The germline V gene has CDR1 PRHDT and CDR2 FYEKMQ (reference sequence). The CDR3 length is 16 residues. The chain combines TRBV13 with TRBJ2-3; TRBD2 matches 14 bases. The receptor was derived from a woman aged 40 to 50 who had recovered from COVID-19. Sequencing used peripheral blood. Here the CDR3 reads CASSVTSGGATDTQYF. CDR3 DNA: TGTGCCAGCAGCGTGACTAGCGGGGGGGCTACAGATACGCAGTATTTT.